The 6 T cell receptor beta chains presented below share a single source sample, sequenced in a study of CD8 T cells in Susac syndrome. With random hexamers, reverse transcription was performed on about 0.45 to 1 ug of RNA. A single record per CDR3 protein comes from TCRdb applying MiXCR to the immunoSEQ multiplex PCR reads. This table holds 150,000 to 200,000 distinct CDR3 sequences, 90% to 95% found once. The sequenced sample was CD4+ T cells from PBMCs. The receptor source for this set is a human donor in good health.

The chain combines TRBV5-8 with TRBJ2-3; D tentatively fits TRBD1 or TRBD2 (5 bases each). The V gene's germline CDR1 is SGHTS and CDR2 YDEGEE. Deletions cut 6 bases from V and 0 bases from J, with 14 bases between. The CDR3 spans 15 residues. The CDR3 sequence: CASTTGTRSTDTQYF. The CDR3 DNA follows: TGTGCCAGCACCACCGGGACCCGAAGCACAGATACGCAGTATTTT.

The table lists this clonotype with a count of one. This chain links TRBV5-1 with TRBJ1-2, with 8 bases matching TRBD1. The CDR3 spans 14 residues. CDR1 and CDR2 from the germline V gene are SGHRS and YFSETQ. The V and J ends lost 4 bases and 4 bases, in that order; junction bases with no gene match: 6. Here the CDR3 DNA reads TGCGCCAGCAGCACGGGTACAGGGGGCTATGGCTACACCTTC. It encodes CASSTGTGGYGYTF.

V is TRBV20-1 and J is TRBJ2-3, with D unclear. Trimming pared 3 bases from V and 6 bases from J, leaving 10 bases between. Per germline, CDR1 DFQATT and CDR2 SNEGSKA (reference sequence). The CDR3 has 12 residues. The CDR3 protein is CSARVASDTQYF. The CDR3 DNA reads as TGCAGTGCTAGGGTGGCGTCGGATACGCAGTATTTT.

The chain links TRBV18 to TRBJ1-2, with TRBD1 identical over 8 bases. J lost 5 bases, V lost 5 bases, and 7 bases had no gene match. This CDR3 comprises 14 residues. The germline CDR1 and CDR2 sequences are KGHSH and LQKENI. The CDR3 loop is CASSRDRGQYGYTF. As DNA, the CDR3 is TGTGCCAGCTCAAGAGACAGGGGCCAATATGGCTACACCTTC.

V gene TRBV3-1 combines with J gene TRBJ2-3; D ambiguous. CDR1 and CDR2 from the germline V gene are LGHDT and YNNKEL (reference sequence). V lost 6 bases, J lost 5 bases, and 15 bases lay in between. This CDR3 is 14 amino acids long. The CDR3 reads CASRHMDRQDTQYF. CDR3 DNA sequence: TGTGCCAGCAGACACATGGACCGCCAAGATACGCAGTATTTT.

V usage is TRBV20-1 and J usage is TRBJ1-2; the D gene is possibly TRBD1 (6 bases). The CDR3 has 12 residues. Germline V gene lookup returns CDR1 DFQATT and CDR2 SNEGSKA (reference sequence). The germline V and J ends were trimmed by 3 bases and 8 bases, with 13 bases remaining between them. This chain's CDR3 is CSASARTGGYTF. CDR3 sequence (DNA): TGCAGTGCTAGTGCCCGAACAGGGGGCTACACCTTC.